The sequence of this T cell receptor (beta chain) was determined in a study of human T cells and chemical hapten exposure. Background on the study: Patients received weekly diphenylcyclopropenone doses to the scalp throughout the approximately 25-week study. Alopecia areata, totalis or universalis affected patients, mainly female.

TCRdb processed the RACE reads anew with MiXCR; each CDR3 protein has one entry. The repertoire has roughly 120,000 distinct CDR3 sequences, about 12% of them found once; the top ten carry around 1.4%. The CDR3 runs 14 residues. Germline V gene sequence: CDR1 MNHNS, CDR2 SASEGT. With 1 base removed from V and 2 bases from J, the gap between germline ends came to 9 bases. Time point reported: patch test 1, 2 weeks after DPC sensitization. Treatment defined: therapeutic diphenylcyclopropenone sensitization with weekly scalp DPC. Prior to each patch test being applied, blood was drawn. This clonotype was recorded a few times.

The chain carries TRBV6-1 and TRBJ2-7; D is undetermined. The sample in question was whole blood, obtained in connection with sensitization to the hapten diphenylcyclopropenone (DPC). The sequence derives from a woman aged 45-65 years with alopecia areata. Some clones in this sample may be carry-over from other donors' samples. The DNA of the CDR3 is TGTGCCAGCAGTGAAGTACGGCTAACCTACGAGCAGTACTTC. The encoded protein is CASSEVRLTYEQYF.